This TCR beta chain was recorded in a study of CD8 T cells in Susac syndrome. Peripheral blood CD8+ and CD4+ T cells were profiled by TCR beta sequencing. The CD8+ and CD4+ T cells were negatively isolated, with the TEMRA cells enriched by FACS. Comment on this clonotype: What it binds is not known.

Roughly 0.45 to 1 ug RNA was reverse transcribed with random hexamers. Coverage of TCR beta CDR3 amplification by immunoSEQ multiplex PCR extended to 54 Vbeta and 13 Jbeta. TCRdb ran MiXCR on the immunoSEQ multiplex PCR reads and lists one entry per CDR3 protein. The sample lists 95,000 to 150,000 distinct CDR3 sequences, more than 90% occurring once. With V trimmed by 2 bases and J by 6 bases, 8 bases remained unmatched. In germline, CDR1 is SEHNR, CDR2 FQNEAQ (reference sequence). This CDR3 has 15 residues. General study results and limits: Acknowledgment was made by the study that its TCR sequencing and HLA analysis involved a relatively small number of individuals.

The sequence came from a human donor in good health. The rearrangement joins TRBV7-9 to TRBJ2-7; 9 nucleotides agree with TRBD2. The sequencing sample was made of CD4+ T cells from PBMCs. The CDR3 DNA reads as TGTGCCAGCAGCTTATGGTTAGCGGGAGAGGCCGAGCAGTACTTC. It is translated as CASSLWLAGEAEQYF.